This is a list of T cell receptor beta chains from one sample in a study of beta chain features in type 1 diabetes. Assay used: immunoSEQ multiplex PCR; TCRdb lists only in-frame clones, some missing. The sample consists of 200,000 to 300,000 clones, about 71% of them appearing once. Sequenced input: naive CD4+ T cells from blood. The receptor set was obtained from a man aged 25-45 years in good health. The CDR3 runs from the conserved cysteine through the conserved F or W. Fields, in order: J gene, clone size, D gene, V gene, CDR3 DNA, CDR3 protein. D genes are given only for firm matches. The listing skips clone size in some rows; elsewhere it reads once, few, many or a size class.

TRBJ2-5 | . | TRBD2 | TRBV10-3 | TGTGCCACCCACGGGGGGGCAGAGACCCAGTACTTC | CATHGGAETQYF
TRBJ2-3 | . | . | TRBV6-1 | TGTGCCAGCAGTGGTTTCTTTGGCGGGGGCACAGATACGCAGTATTTT | CASSGFFGGGTDTQYF
TRBJ1-2 | . | TRBD1 | TRBV29-1 | TGCAGCGTGGGGACAGATGGCTACACCTTC | CSVGTDGYTF
TRBJ2-2 | . | . | TRBV15 | TGTGCCACCAGCTTTGCCAGGGGGGCGGACACCGGGGAGCTGTTTTTT | CATSFARGADTGELFF
TRBJ2-5 | . | . | TRBV9 | TGTGCCAGCAGCGTAGGAGGCACAATTCGGAAAGAGACCCAGTACTTC | CASSVGGTIRKETQYF
TRBJ2-1 | . | TRBD2 | TRBV9 | TGTGCCAGCAGCATTAGCGGGAGCTCCTACAATGAGCAGTTCTTC | CASSISGSSYNEQFF
TRBJ2-1 | . | . | TRBV14 | TGTGCCAGCAGCCAAGACCGGGCTAGATCCTACAATGAGCAGTTCTTC | CASSQDRARSYNEQFF
TRBJ2-3 | . | . | TRBV6-5 | TGTGCCAGCAGTTACGCGGCTACTAGGGATACGCAGTATTTT | CASSYAATRDTQYF
TRBJ2-1 | . | . | TRBV18 | TGTGCCAGCTCACCACCGGCTAGGAATGAGCAGTTCTTC | CASSPPARNEQFF
TRBJ2-7 | once | . | TRBV27 | TGTGCCAGCAGTTCCCCTACAGGGACCTACGAGCAGTACTTC | CASSSPTGTYEQYF
TRBJ2-1 | . | . | TRBV30 | TGTGCCTGGATGTCACACCCGAGCTCCTACAATGAGCAGTTCTTC | CAWMSHPSSYNEQFF
TRBJ2-1 | . | . | TRBV5-4 | TGTGCCAGCAGCTTAGGGAACCTAAGAGAGCAGTTCTTC | CASSLGNLREQFF
TRBJ2-5 | once | . | TRBV2 | TGTGCCAGCACCGATGAAGCGGTCGAGACCCAGTACTTC | CASTDEAVETQYF
TRBJ2-4 | . | . | TRBV7-2 | TGTGCCAGCAGCCGACAGGGTCGGGGGAACATTCAGTACTTC | CASSRQGRGNIQYF
TRBJ1-2 | . | . | TRBV7-9 | TGTGCCATCACACCTTTGATAGGGGCGCGAGGCTACACCTTC | CAITPLIGARGYTF
TRBJ2-1 | . | TRBD1 | TRBV25-1 | TGTGCCAGCAGAGCCGGGACAGGGGGTTACAATGAGCAGTTCTTC | CASRAGTGGYNEQFF
TRBJ2-2 | once | . | TRBV29-1 | TGCAGCGTCAGGGGCTTCCCCCAGCGCGCGAACACCGGGGAGCTGTTTTTT | CSVRGFPQRANTGELFF
TRBJ2-5 | . | . | TRBV29-1 | TGCAGCCAGGGGTTTGGGGAGACCCAGTACTTC | CSQGFGETQYF
TRBJ2-7 | . | . | TRBV29-1 | TGCAGCGTTGTCGAGAGGTCAGTACCCTTCACCGAGCAGTACTTC | CSVVERSVPFTEQYF
TRBJ2-5 | . | . | TRBV14 | TGTGCCAGCAGCCAAGATGGAAGGGTGGGGACCCAGTACTTC | CASSQDGRVGTQYF
TRBJ2-7 | . | TRBD1 | TRBV30 | TGTGCCTGGAGTGTACTTCAGGGGGCCAACGAGCAGTACTTC | CAWSVLQGANEQYF
TRBJ2-1 | . | . | TRBV7-9 | TGTGCCAGCAGTTCACCATACAATGAGCAGTTCTTC | CASSSPYNEQFF
TRBJ2-3 | few | . | TRBV4-3 | TGCGCCAGCAGCCAAGTGTTGGGATCCCTCACAGATACGCAGTATTTT | CASSQVLGSLTDTQYF
TRBJ2-5 | few | . | TRBV10-3 | TGTGCCATCAGTGGTGGGACACCCCAAGAGACCCAGTACTTC | CAISGGTPQETQYF
TRBJ2-7 | . | . | TRBV15 | TGTGCCACCAGCAGAGATCGAGGCAGCTACGAGCAGTACTTC | CATSRDRGSYEQYF
TRBJ1-3 | few | . | TRBV11-2 | TGTGCCAGCAGCACCTCTGGAAACACCATATATTTT | CASSTSGNTIYF
TRBJ2-1 | few | . | TRBV29-1 | TGCAGCGTTGGTAGTACCTACAATGAGCAGTTCTTC | CSVGSTYNEQFF
TRBJ2-7 | few | . | TRBV29-1 | TGCAGCGTTGAACTGACAGGCACCCCCTACGAGCAGTACTTC | CSVELTGTPYEQYF
TRBJ2-5 | once | TRBD1 | TRBV7-7 | TGTGCCAGCAGCCCGAGACAGGGGAACCAAGAGACCCAGTACTTC | CASSPRQGNQETQYF
TRBJ2-5 | . | TRBD2 | TRBV30 | TGTGCCTGGAGAACTAGCGGGAGTGAGACCCAGTACTTC | CAWRTSGSETQYF
TRBJ1-1 | . | . | TRBV28 | TGTGCCAGCTTGGGCAGGCCCATGAACACTGAAGCTTTCTTT | CASLGRPMNTEAFF
TRBJ2-3 | . | . | TRBV5-1 | TGCGCCAGCAGTCTTACCGGGGCGGACACAGATACGCAGTATTTT | CASSLTGADTDTQYF
TRBJ2-3 | few | . | TRBV2 | TGTGCCAGCGGGTCTACAGATACGCAGTATTTT | CASGSTDTQYF
TRBJ2-6 | . | . | TRBV25-1 | TGTGCCAGCAGTGAAACGTTGGGGAGCGCTGGGGCCAACGTCCTGACTTTC | CASSETLGSAGANVLTF
TRBJ2-1 | . | . | TRBV27 | TGTGCCAGCAGTGACGACGATCCCCACCGGCAGTTCTTC | CASSDDDPHRQFF
TRBJ2-1 | . | . | TRBV15 | TGTGCCACCAGCAGAGCGGACGGGTACAATGAGCAGTTCTTC | CATSRADGYNEQFF
TRBJ1-6 | . | . | TRBV30 | TGTGCCTGGAGTGCCGATTCACCCCTCCACTTT | CAWSADSPLHF
TRBJ2-6 | . | . | TRBV7-2 | TGTGCCAGCGCTATTAGCTCTGGGGCCAACGTCCTGACTTTC | CASAISSGANVLTF
TRBJ2-1 | . | TRBD1 | TRBV11-2 | TGTGCCAGCAGCTGGGACAGGGGCAATGAGCAGTTCTTC | CASSWDRGNEQFF
TRBJ1-2 | . | . | TRBV29-1 | TGCAGCTCCGACGACAGGACGTATGGCTACACCTTC | CSSDDRTYGYTF
TRBJ2-4 | few | . | TRBV19 | TGTGCCAGTAGTATAGGCCGGGTTCAGTACTTC | CASSIGRVQYF
TRBJ1-1 | few | . | TRBV30 | TGTGCCTGGAACCGAGACCTTAACACTGAAGCTTTCTTT | CAWNRDLNTEAFF
TRBJ2-1 | . | TRBD1 | TRBV27 | TGTGCCAGCAGTTTATTGGACAGGGAGCAGTTCTTC | CASSLLDREQFF
TRBJ1-2 | . | . | TRBV29-1 | TGCAGCTGTACCTCTCTTGACTATGGCTACACCTTC | CSCTSLDYGYTF
TRBJ1-2 | . | . | TRBV9 | TGTGCCAGCAGCGTAGGGACAGTATCGGGGCTCCTCTATGGCTACACCTTC | CASSVGTVSGLLYGYTF
TRBJ2-1 | . | TRBD1 | TRBV15 | TGTGCCACCAGCGGACCGGACAGGTCCCTCAATGAGCAGTTCTTC | CATSGPDRSLNEQFF
TRBJ2-3 | . | . | TRBV4-3 | TGCGCCAGCAGCGTTGGGACACGCCCGGCGGATACGCAGTATTTT | CASSVGTRPADTQYF
TRBJ2-3 | few | TRBD2 | TRBV29-1 | TGCAGCGTCATAATCGGGAGGGCCGCAGATACGCAGTATTTT | CSVIIGRAADTQYF
TRBJ2-7 | . | . | TRBV29-1 | TGCAGCGTAAAAGCTAGGGGAATTTCCTACGAGCAGTACTTC | CSVKARGISYEQYF
TRBJ1-1 | . | TRBD1 | TRBV13 | TGTGCCAGCAGCTTTATATTTCCGGGACAGAAGAACACTGAAGCTTTCTTT | CASSFIFPGQKNTEAFF
TRBJ2-7 | few | . | TRBV4-3 | TGCGCCAGCAGCCAAGGCCCTGGCGAGCAGTACTTC | CASSQGPGEQYF
TRBJ2-2 | . | TRBD2 | TRBV5-4 | TGTGCCAGCAGCAAAGGGGATAGCGGGACCGGGGAGCTGTTTTTT | CASSKGDSGTGELFF
TRBJ2-5 | . | TRBD1 | TRBV18 | TGTGCCAGCTCACGGGGACAGGAAGAGACCCAGTACTTC | CASSRGQEETQYF
TRBJ2-1 | . | TRBD2 | TRBV7-2 | TGTGCCAGCAGCCTGGGACTAGCGGGGTACAATGAGCAGTTCTTC | CASSLGLAGYNEQFF
TRBJ2-1 | . | . | TRBV5-1 | TGCGCCAGCAGCTTTGGGGAATGGGAGCAGTTCTTC | CASSFGEWEQFF
TRBJ2-6 | . | TRBD1 | TRBV9 | TGTGCCAGCAGCCCCAGGGGGCTCCCCTCTGGGGCCAACGTCCTGACTTTC | CASSPRGLPSGANVLTF
TRBJ2-1 | . | . | TRBV6-5 | TGTGCCAGCAGTTACAGTGTACTTCCTCACAATGAGCAGTTCTTC | CASSYSVLPHNEQFF